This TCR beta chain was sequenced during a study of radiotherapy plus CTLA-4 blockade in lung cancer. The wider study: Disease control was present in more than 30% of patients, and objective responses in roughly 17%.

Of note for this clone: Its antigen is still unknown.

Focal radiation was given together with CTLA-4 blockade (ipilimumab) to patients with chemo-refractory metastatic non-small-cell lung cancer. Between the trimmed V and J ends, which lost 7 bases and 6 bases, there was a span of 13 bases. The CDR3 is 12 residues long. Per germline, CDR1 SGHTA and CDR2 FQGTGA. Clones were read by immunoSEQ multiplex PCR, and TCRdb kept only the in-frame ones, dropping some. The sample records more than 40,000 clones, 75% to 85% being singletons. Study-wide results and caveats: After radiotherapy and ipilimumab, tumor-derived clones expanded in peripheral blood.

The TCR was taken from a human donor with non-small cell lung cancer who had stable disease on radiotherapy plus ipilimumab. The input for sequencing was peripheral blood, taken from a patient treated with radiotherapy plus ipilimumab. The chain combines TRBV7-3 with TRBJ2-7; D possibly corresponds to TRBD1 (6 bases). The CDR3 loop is CASTPWGPEQYF. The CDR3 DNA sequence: TGTGCCAGCACCCCCTGGGGGCCCGAGCAGTACTTC.